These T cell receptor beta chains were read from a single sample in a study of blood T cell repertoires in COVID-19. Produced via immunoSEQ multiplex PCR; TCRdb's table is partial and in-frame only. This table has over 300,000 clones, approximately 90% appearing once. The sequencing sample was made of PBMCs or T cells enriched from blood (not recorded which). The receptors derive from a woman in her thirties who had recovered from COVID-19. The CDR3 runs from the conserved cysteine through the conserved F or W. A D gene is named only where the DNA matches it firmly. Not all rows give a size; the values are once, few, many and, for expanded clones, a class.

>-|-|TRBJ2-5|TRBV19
TGTGCCAGTAGTACTCAGGGTGTGGAGACCCAGTACTTC
CASSTQGVETQYF
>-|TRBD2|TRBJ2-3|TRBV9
TGTGCCAGCAGCGTAGGGGTAGCGGGGTCTAGCACAGATACGCAGTATTTT
CASSVGVAGSSTDTQYF
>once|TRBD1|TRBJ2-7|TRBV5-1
TGCGCCAGCAGACCGGGACAGGGAGTATTCTACGAGCAGTACTTC
CASRPGQGVFYEQYF
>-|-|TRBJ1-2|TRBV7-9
TGTGCCAGCAGCCCCCCGTACGGGTTTGGCTACACCTTC
CASSPPYGFGYTF
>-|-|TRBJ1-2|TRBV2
TGTGCCAGCACCAGAAACAGGGAAGCACCTGGCTACACCTTC
CASTRNREAPGYTF
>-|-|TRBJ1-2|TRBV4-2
TGTGCCAGCAGCCCGACTGACTTTAACTATGGCTACACCTTC
CASSPTDFNYGYTF
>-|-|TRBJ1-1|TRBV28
TGTGCCAGCAGTCCAGGGGATTTGAACACTGAAGCTTTCTTT
CASSPGDLNTEAFF
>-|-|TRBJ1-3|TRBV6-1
TGTGCCAGCAGTGTAAGAGGGAGAATCTCTGGAAACACCATATATTTT
CASSVRGRISGNTIYF
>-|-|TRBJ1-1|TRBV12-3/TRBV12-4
TGTGCCAGCAGTTTAACAGGTCGGACTGAAGCTTTCTTT
CASSLTGRTEAFF
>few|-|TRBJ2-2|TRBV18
TGTGCCAGCTCACCACCGTCATCCGGGGAGCTGTTTTTT
CASSPPSSGELFF
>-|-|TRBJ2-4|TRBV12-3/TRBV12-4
TGTGCCAGCAGCGTATCGGGTGGCATTCAGTACTTC
CASSVSGGIQYF